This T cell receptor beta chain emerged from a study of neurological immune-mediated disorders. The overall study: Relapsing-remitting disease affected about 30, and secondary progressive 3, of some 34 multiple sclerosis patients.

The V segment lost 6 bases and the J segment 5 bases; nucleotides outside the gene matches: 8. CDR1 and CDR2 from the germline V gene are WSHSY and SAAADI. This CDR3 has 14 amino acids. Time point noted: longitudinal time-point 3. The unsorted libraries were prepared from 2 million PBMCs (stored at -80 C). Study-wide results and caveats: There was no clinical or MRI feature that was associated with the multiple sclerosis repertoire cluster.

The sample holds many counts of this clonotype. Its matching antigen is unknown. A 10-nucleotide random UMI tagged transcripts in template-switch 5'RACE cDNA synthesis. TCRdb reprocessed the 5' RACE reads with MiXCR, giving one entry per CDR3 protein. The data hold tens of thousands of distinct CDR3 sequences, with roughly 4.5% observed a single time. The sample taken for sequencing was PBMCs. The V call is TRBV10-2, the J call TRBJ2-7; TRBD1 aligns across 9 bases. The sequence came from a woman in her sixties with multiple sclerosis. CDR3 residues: CASSLQGAENEQYF. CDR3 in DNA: TGCGCCAGCAGCTTACAGGGGGCCGAGAACGAGCAGTACTTC.